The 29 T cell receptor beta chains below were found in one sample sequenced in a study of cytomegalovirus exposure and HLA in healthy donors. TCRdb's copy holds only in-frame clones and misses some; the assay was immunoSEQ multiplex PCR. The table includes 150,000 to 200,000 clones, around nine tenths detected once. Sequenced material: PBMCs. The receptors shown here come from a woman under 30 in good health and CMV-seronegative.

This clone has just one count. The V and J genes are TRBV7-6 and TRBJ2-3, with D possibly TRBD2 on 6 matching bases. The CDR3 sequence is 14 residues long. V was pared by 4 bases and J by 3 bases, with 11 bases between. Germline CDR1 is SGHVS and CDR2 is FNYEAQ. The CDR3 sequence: CASSSLASTDTQYF. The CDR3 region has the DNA TGTGCCAGCAGCTCCCTAGCGTCTACAGATACGCAGTATTTT.

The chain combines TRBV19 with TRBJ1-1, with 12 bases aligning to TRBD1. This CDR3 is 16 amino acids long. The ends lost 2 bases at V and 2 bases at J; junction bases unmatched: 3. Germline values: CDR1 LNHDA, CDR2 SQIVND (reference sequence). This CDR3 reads CASSIKGTGGNTEAFF. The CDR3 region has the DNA TGTGCCAGTAGTATAAAGGGGACAGGGGGCAACACTGAAGCTTTCTTT.

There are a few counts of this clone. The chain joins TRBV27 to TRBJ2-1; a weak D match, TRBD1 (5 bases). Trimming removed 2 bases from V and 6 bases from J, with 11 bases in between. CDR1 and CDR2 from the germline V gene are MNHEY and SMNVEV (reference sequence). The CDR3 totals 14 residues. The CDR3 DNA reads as TGTGCCAGCAGTTTAAGACAGTTAGGCAATGAGCAGTTCTTC. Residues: CASSLRQLGNEQFF.

CDR3 nucleotide sequence: TGTGCCAGCAGCTTGGGGACATACGCCTACGAGCAGTACTTC. Translating it yields CASSLGTYAYEQYF. The chain links TRBV7-2 to TRBJ2-7; D might be TRBD1 (6 bases). CDR3 size: 14 residues. Deletions cut 3 bases from V and 2 bases from J, with 11 bases between. Germline CDR1 and CDR2: SGHTA and FQGNSA. The variable domain in full, with the rest retrieved from reference TRBV7-2 and TRBJ2-7, is GAGVSQSPSNKVTEKGKDVELRCDPISGHTALYWYRQSLGQGLEFLIYFQGNSAPDKSGLPSDRFSAERTGGSVSTLTIQRTQQEDSAVYLCASSLGTYAYEQYFGPGTRLTVT.

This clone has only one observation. The CDR3 is CASSLNRGTNEKLFF. In DNA, the CDR3 is TGTGCCAGCAGCTTGAACCGGGGAACTAATGAAAAACTGTTTTTT. This sequence joins TRBV5-4 and TRBJ1-4, with D unresolved. Germline V gives CDR1 SGHNT, CDR2 YYREEE (reference sequence). The V and J ends lost 1 base and 1 base respectively, with 8 bases between them. CDR3 size: 15 residues.

The chain's CDR3 is CSVVRDRGNYGYTF. The CDR3 DNA sequence: TGCAGCGTGGTCCGGGACAGGGGTAACTATGGCTACACCTTC. The V call is TRBV29-1, the J call TRBJ1-2; TRBD1 matches at 10 bases. The V segment lost 6 bases and the J segment 1 base; nucleotides outside the gene matches: 5. CDR1 and CDR2 from the germline V gene are SQVTM and ANQGSEA. The CDR3 consists of 14 residues.

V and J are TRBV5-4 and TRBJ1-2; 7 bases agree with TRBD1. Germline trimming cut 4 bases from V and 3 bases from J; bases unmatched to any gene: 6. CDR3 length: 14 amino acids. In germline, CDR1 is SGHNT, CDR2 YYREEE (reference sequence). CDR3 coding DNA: TGTGCCAGCAGCGAGGACAGGAGGTACTATGGCTACACCTTC. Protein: CASSEDRRYYGYTF.

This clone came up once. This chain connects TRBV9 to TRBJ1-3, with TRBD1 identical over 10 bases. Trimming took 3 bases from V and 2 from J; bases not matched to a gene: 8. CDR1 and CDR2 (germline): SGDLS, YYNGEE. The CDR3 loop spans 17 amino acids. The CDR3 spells CASSADFGTGAGNTIYF. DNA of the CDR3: TGTGCCAGCAGCGCTGACTTCGGGACAGGGGCTGGAAACACCATATATTTT.

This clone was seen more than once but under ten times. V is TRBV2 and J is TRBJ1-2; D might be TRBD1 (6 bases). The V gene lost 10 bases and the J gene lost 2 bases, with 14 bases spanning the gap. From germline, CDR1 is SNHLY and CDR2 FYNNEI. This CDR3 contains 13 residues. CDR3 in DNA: TGTGCCACTACAGGGTGGGGGAACTATGGCTACACCTTC. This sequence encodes CATTGWGNYGYTF.

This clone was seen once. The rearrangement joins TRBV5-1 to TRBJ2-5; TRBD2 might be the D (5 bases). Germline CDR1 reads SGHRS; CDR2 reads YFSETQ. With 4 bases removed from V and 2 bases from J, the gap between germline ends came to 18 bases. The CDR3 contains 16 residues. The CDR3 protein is CASSLRRGPVQETQYF. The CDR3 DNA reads TGCGCCAGCAGCCTCCGGAGAGGGCCCGTACAAGAGACCCAGTACTTC.

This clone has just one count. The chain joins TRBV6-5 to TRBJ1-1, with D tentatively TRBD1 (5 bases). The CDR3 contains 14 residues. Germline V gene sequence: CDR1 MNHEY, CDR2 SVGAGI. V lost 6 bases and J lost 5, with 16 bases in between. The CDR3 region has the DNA TGTGCCAGCAGCCCGACAGTTGGGAGGACTGAAGCTTTCTTT. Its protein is CASSPTVGRTEAFF.

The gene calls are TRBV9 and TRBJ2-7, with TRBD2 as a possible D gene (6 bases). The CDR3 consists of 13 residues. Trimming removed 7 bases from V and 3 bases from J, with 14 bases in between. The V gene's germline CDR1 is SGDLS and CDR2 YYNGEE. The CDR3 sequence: CASDRTGLYEQYF. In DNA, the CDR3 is TGTGCCAGCGACCGGACGGGACTCTACGAGCAGTACTTC.

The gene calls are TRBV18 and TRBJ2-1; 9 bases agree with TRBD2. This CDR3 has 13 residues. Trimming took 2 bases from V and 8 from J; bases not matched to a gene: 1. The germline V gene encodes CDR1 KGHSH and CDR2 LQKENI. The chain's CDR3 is CASSPVAGDEQFF. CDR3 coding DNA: TGTGCCAGCTCACCAGTAGCGGGGGATGAGCAGTTCTTC.

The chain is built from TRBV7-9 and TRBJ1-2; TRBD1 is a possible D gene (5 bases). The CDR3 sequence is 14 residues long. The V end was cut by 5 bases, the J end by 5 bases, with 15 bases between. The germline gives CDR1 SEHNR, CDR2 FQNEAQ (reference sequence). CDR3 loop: CASSQEGRRYGYTF. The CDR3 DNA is TGTGCCAGCAGCCAGGAGGGGCGGAGGTATGGCTACACCTTC.

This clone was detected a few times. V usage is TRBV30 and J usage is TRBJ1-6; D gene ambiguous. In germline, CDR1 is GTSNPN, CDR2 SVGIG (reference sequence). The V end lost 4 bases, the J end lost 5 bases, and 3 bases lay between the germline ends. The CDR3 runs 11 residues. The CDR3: CAWTDNSPLHF. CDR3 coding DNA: TGTGCCTGGACAGATAATTCACCCCTCCACTTT.

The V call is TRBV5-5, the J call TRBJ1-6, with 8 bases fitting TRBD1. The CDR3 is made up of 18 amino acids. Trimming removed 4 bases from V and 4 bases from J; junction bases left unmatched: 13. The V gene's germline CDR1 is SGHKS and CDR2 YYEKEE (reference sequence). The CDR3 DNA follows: TGTGCCAGCAGCCTCGGTGATTACGGGACAGGATATAATTCACCCCTCCACTTT. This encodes CASSLGDYGTGYNSPLHF. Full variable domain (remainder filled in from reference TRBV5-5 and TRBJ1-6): DAGVTQSPTHLIKTRGQQVTLRCSPISGHKSVSWYQQVLGQGPQFIFQYYEKEERGRGNFPDRFSARQFPNYSSELNVNALLLGDSALYLCASSLGDYGTGYNSPLHFGNGTRLTVT.

CDR3 nucleotides: TGTGCCAGCACGTCCCGGGTAGGAAATTCACCCCTCCACTTT. Amino acids: CASTSRVGNSPLHF. The V gene is TRBV2, the J gene TRBJ1-6; D is unclear. The ends were cut back, 7 bases at V and 7 bases at J, with 14 bases in the middle. This CDR3 spans 14 amino acids. Per the germline V gene, CDR1 is SNHLY and CDR2 is FYNNEI.

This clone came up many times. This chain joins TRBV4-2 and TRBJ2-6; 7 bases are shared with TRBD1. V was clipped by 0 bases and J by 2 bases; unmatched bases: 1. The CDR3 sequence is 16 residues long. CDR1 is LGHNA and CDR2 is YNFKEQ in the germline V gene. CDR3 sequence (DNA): TGTGCCAGCAGCCAAGATGGGACAGCTGGGGCCAACGTCCTGACTTTC. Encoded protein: CASSQDGTAGANVLTF.

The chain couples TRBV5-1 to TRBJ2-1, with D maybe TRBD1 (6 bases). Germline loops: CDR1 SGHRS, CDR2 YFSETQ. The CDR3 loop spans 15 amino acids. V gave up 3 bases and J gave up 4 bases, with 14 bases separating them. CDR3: CASSSPGVGYNEQFF. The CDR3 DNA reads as TGCGCCAGCAGCTCCCCAGGGGTGGGTTACAATGAGCAGTTCTTC.

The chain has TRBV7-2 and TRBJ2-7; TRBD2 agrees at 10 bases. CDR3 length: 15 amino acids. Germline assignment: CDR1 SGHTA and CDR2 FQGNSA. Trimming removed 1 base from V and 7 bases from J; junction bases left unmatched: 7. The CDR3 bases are TGTGCCAGCAGCTTAGGTCTAGCGGGAGTCGTAGAGCAGTACTTC. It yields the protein CASSLGLAGVVEQYF. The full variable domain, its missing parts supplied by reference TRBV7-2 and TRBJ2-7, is GAGVSQSPSNKVTEKGKDVELRCDPISGHTALYWYRQSLGQGLEFLIYFQGNSAPDKSGLPSDRFSAERTGGSVSTLTIQRTQQEDSAVYLCASSLGLAGVVEQYFGPGTRLTVT.

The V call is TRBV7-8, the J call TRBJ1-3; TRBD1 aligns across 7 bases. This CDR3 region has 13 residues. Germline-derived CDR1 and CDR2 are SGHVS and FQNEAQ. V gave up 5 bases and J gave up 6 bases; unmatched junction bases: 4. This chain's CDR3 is CASSPGQANTIYF. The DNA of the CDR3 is TGTGCCAGCAGCCCTGGACAGGCAAACACCATATATTTT.

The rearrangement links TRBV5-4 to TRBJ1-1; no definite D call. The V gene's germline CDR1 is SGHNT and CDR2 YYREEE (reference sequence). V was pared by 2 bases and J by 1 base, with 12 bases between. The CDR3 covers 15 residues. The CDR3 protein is CASSLSPQENTEAFF. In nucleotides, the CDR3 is TGTGCCAGCAGCTTATCCCCACAAGAGAACACTGAAGCTTTCTTT.

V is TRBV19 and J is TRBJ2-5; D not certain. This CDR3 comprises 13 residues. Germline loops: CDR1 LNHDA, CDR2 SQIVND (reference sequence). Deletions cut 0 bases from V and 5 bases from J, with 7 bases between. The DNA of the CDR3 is TGTGCCAGTAGTATAGAATATCGGGAGACCCAGTACTTC. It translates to CASSIEYRETQYF.

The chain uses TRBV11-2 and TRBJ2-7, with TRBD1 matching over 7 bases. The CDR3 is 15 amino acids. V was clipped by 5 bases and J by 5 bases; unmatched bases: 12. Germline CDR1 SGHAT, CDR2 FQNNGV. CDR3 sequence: CASSPIRTGSDEQYF. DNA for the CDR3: TGTGCCAGCAGCCCAATCCGGACAGGCAGTGACGAGCAGTACTTC.

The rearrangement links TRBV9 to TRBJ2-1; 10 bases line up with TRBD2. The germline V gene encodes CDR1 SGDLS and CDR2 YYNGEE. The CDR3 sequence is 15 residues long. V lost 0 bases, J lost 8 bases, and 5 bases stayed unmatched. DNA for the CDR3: TGTGCCAGCAGCGTAGCAGCGGGAGGGGTTTATGAGCAGTTCTTC. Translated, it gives CASSVAAGGVYEQFF.

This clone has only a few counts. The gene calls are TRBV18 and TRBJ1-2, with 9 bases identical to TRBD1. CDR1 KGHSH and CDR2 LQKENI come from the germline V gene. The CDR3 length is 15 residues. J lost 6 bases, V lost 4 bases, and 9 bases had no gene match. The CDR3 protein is CASSRTQGAIHGYTF. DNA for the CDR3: TGTGCCAGCTCACGCACACAGGGGGCGATTCATGGCTACACCTTC. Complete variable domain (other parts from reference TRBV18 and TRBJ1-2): NAGVMQNPRHLVRRRGQEARLRCSPMKGHSHVYWYRQLPEEGLKFMVYLQKENIIDESGMPKERFSAEFPKEGPSILRIQQVVRGDSAAYFCASSRTQGAIHGYTFGSGTRLTVV.

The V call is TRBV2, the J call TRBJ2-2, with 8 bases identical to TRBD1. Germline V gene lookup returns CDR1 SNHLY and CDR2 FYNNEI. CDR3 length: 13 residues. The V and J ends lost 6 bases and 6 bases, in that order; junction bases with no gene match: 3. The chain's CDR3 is CASRGQESGELFF. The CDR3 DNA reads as TGTGCCAGCAGGGGACAGGAATCCGGGGAGCTGTTTTTT.

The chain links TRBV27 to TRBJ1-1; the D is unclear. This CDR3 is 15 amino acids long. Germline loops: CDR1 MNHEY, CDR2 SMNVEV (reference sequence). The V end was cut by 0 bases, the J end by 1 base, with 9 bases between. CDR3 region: CASSLSARGNTEAFF. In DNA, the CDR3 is TGTGCCAGCAGTTTATCTGCACGGGGGAACACTGAAGCTTTCTTT.

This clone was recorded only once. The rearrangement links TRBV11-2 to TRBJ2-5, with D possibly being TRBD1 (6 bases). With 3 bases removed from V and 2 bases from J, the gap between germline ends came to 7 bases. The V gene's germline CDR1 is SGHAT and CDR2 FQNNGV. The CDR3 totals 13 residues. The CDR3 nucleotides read TGTGCCAGCAGCTTGGGGGCGCAAGAGACCCAGTACTTC. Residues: CASSLGAQETQYF.